Listed below are T cell receptor beta chains from one sample, sequenced in a study of blood T cell repertoires in COVID-19. The table came from immunoSEQ multiplex PCR; TCRdb's copy has only in-frame clones and leaves some out. The top ten hold about 1.3% of the sample, which has about 230,000 clones, 83% seen once. Sequencing was done on a sample of peripheral blood. The receptors originated from a young woman with COVID-19, enrolled during active disease. Both conserved end residues are part of each CDR3. Where a row states a size, it is once, few, many or the class of an expanded clone; other rows omit it.

>15|TRBV7-7|.
CASSRGHGGTDTQYF
>17|TRBV7-9|.
CASSFFVGGPLDNEQFF
>15|TRBV11-3|.
CASSSPGQGIYEQYF
>17|TRBV5-4|.
CASSLPSAFSSYNEQFF
>13|TRBV12-3/TRBV12-4|.
CASSAATVNEQYF
>15|TRBV29-1|.
CSGGLAGGSYNEQFF
>15|TRBV5-5|.
CASSFRGLAKNIQYF
>14|TRBV7-8|.
CASRPTGGEGEQYF
>15|TRBV6-5|.
CASSYDGTVNEKLFF
>14|TRBV19|.
CASSMGQGRGGYTF
>16|TRBV9|.
CASSVAGSGNTGELFF
>16|TRBV4-3|.
CASSQSPMTGNEKLFF
>14|TRBV4-1|.
CASSQGGLRETQYF
>14|TRBV5-5|.
CASSLRGQLVTQHF
>15|TRBV9|.
CASSASGSLHNEQFF
>14|TRBV19|.
CASTVGEGVLEQFF
>14|TRBV7-9|.
CASSSAGQGYEQYF
>14|TRBV5-5|.
CASSLAGGKQPQHF
>14|TRBV19|.
CASSIYERSYEQYF
>14|TRBV7-6|.
CASSFSGNTGELFF
>16|TRBV11-2|few
CASNLLSSLIQETQYF
>17|TRBV19|.
CASSITLLASDTGELFF
>16|TRBV28|.
CASSVRRGRDTGELFF
>15|TRBV5-1|.
CASSTGTGSNQPQHF
>16|TRBV9|.
CASSVGLEREDEKLFF
>14|TRBV6-2/TRBV6-3|.
CASSYPGTIDTQYF
>15|TRBV7-2|.
CASSSTDRGSYEQYF
>14|TRBV9|.
CASSGDRGGTEAFF
>14|TRBV7-2|.
CASSIEFWANVLTF
>14|TRBV7-2|.
CASSRDYRQETQYF
>17|TRBV10-3|once
CAISEGGQGATNEKLFF
>16|TRBV18|few
CASSPMGGPLNTEAFF
>14|TRBV30|.
CAWKDRTSNQPQHF
>15|TRBV4-3|few
CASSLRLASYNEQFF
>15|TRBV5-1|.
CASSLGTGGNQPQHF
>15|TRBV7-2|once
CASRQGGGLTGELFF
>15|TRBV19|.
CASSIGEVRGETQYF
>18|TRBV27|.
CASSPLEAATYSYNEQFF
>14|TRBV9|.
CASTRGGGTDTQYF
>16|TRBV5-6|once
CASSLGPGLAADTQYF
>13|TRBV19|.
CASSPSSGNTIYF
>13|TRBV5-1|.
CASSYTGNTEAFF
>16|TRBV5-1|once
CASSLDPQGLNTEAFF
>17|TRBV7-6|once
CASSAGTALSGANVLTF
>14|TRBV7-3|.
CATAASGPQETQYF
>16|TRBV5-1|few
CASSSGLADSTDTQYF
>12|TRBV20-1|.
CSASGTPLQQFF
>14|TRBV4-1|.
CASGRTGGSYEQYF
>13|TRBV7-2|.
CASSSSMNTEAFF
>15|TRBV24-1|.
CATSLGTGPPDTQYF
>12|TRBV7-9|.
CASSLVAYEQYF
>16|TRBV11-3|.
CASSRGLGGSTDTQYF